This is a list of T cell receptor beta chains from one sample in a study. One entry per CDR3 protein, called by TCRdb with MiXCR from the 5' RACE reads. The profile covers some 57,000 distinct CDR3 sequences, with roughly 18% appearing a single time and around 2.3% taken by the ten largest. The sample comprised naive CD4+ T cells sorted from blood. Receptors were obtained from a female donor with breast cancer. Both conserved end residues are trimmed from each CDR3. D genes are given only for firm matches.

D | length | J | V | CDR3
TRBD2 | 13 | TRBJ2-7 | TRBV4-1 | ASSQSFSGAYEQY
TRBD2 | 13 | TRBJ2-3 | TRBV20-1 | SARDGGTSSDTQY
- | 14 | TRBJ2-3 | TRBV10-1 | ASSDGSGSTHDTQY
- | 14 | TRBJ1-4 | TRBV28 | ASSSYPGSGNEKLF
TRBD1 | 15 | TRBJ1-3 | TRBV5-1 | ASSLALTGDTGNTIY
TRBD1 | 13 | TRBJ1-5 | TRBV6-5 | ATRPPGDRGQPQH
- | 13 | TRBJ1-2 | TRBV10-3 | AISDLASRNYGYT
- | 13 | TRBJ1-3 | TRBV12-3/TRBV12-4 | ASRASASPGNTIY
- | 11 | TRBJ2-7 | TRBV12-3/TRBV12-4 | ASSSRGAYEQY
- | 14 | TRBJ2-1 | TRBV7-9 | ASSLAARGGYNEQF
TRBD2 | 13 | TRBJ2-2 | TRBV7-7 | ASSPWTSGRLELF
- | 12 | TRBJ2-1 | TRBV4-3 | ASSSSTYSGEQF
TRBD2 | 12 | TRBJ2-3 | TRBV7-2 | ASSQTSGTDTQY
TRBD2 | 13 | TRBJ2-7 | TRBV7-3 | ASSSLAGGPYEQY